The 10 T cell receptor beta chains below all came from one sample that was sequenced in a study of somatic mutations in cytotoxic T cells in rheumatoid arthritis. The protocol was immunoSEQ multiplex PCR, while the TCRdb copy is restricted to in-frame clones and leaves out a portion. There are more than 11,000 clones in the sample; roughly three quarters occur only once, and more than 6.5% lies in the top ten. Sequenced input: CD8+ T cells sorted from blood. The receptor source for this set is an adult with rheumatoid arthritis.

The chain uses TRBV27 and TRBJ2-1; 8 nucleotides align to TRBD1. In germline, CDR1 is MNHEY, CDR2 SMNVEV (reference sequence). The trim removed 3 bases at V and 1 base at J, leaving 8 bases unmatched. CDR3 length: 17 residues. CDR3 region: CASSLGITGGSYNEQFF. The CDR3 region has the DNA TGTGCCAGCAGTTTGGGCATAACAGGGGGGTCCTACAATGAGCAGTTCTTC.

The CDR3 protein is CASSRGPNQPQHF. Here the CDR3 DNA reads TGTGCCAGCAGCCGGGGACCAAATCAGCCCCAGCATTTT. The chain links TRBV5-8 to TRBJ1-5, with a weak D call TRBD1 (5 bases). CDR3 length equals 13 residues. V lost 4 bases and J 4 bases, leaving 9 bases between the germline ends. Looked up from germline, CDR1 is SGHTS and CDR2 is YDEGEE.

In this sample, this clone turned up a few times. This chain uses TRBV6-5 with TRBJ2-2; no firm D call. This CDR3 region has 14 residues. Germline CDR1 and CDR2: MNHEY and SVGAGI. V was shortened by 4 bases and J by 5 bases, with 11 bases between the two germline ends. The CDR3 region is CASSFQVGTGELFF. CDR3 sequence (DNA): TGTGCCAGCAGTTTCCAAGTTGGTACCGGGGAGCTGTTTTTT.

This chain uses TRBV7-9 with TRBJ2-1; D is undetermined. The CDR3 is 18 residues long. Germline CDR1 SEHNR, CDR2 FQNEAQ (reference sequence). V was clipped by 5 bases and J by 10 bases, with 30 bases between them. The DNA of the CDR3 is TGTGCCAGCAGCAACCTACCTGACTGGGCGGCGGACCAGAGGGAGCAGTTCTTC. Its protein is CASSNLPDWAADQREQFF.

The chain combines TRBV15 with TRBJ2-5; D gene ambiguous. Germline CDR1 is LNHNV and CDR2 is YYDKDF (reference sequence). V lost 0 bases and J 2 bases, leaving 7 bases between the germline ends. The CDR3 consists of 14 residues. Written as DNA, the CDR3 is TGTGCCACCAGCAGAGATCCAGCGCAAGAGACCCAGTACTTC. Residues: CATSRDPAQETQYF.

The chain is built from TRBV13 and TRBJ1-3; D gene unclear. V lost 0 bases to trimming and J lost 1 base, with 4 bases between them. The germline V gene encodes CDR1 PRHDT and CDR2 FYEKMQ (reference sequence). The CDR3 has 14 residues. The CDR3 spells CASSLGGSGNTIYF. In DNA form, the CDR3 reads TGTGCCAGCAGCTTAGGTGGGTCTGGAAACACCATATATTTT.

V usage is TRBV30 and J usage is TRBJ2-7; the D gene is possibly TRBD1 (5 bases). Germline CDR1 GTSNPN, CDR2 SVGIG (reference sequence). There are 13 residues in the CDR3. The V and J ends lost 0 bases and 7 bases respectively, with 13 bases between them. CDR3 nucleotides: TGTGCCTGGAGTGTAGGGGCTACTGGGGAGCAGTACTTC. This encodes CAWSVGATGEQYF. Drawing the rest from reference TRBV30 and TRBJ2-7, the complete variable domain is SQTIHQWPATLVQPVGSPLSLECTVEGTSNPNLYWYRQAAGRGLQLLFYSVGIGQISSEVPQNLSASRPQDRQFILSSKKLLLSDSGFYLCAWSVGATGEQYFGPGTRLTVT.

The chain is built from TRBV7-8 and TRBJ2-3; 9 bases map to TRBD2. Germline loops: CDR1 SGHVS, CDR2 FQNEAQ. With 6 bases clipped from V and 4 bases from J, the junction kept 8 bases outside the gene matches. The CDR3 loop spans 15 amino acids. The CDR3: CASRFAGGSADTQYF. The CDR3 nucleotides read TGTGCCAGCAGGTTTGCGGGGGGGAGCGCAGATACGCAGTATTTT.

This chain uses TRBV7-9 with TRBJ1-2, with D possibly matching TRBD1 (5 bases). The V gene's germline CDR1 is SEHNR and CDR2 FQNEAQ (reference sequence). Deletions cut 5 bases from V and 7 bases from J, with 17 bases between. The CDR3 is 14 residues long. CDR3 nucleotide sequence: TGTGCCAGCAGCCTTATAAGAGGGGACGGTGGCTACACCTTC. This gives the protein CASSLIRGDGGYTF. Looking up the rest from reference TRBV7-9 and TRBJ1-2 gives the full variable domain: DTGVSQNPRHKITKRGQNVTFRCDPISEHNRLYWYRQTLGQGPEFLTYFQNEAQLEKSRLLSDRFSAERPKGSFSTLEIQRTEQGDSAMYLCASSLIRGDGGYTFGSGTRLTVV.

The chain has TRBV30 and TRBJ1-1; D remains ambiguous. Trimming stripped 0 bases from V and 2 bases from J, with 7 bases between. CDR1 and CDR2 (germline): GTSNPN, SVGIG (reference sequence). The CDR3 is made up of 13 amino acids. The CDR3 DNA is TGTGCCTGGAGTGTCCAGTTAAACACTGAAGCTTTCTTT. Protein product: CAWSVQLNTEAFF.